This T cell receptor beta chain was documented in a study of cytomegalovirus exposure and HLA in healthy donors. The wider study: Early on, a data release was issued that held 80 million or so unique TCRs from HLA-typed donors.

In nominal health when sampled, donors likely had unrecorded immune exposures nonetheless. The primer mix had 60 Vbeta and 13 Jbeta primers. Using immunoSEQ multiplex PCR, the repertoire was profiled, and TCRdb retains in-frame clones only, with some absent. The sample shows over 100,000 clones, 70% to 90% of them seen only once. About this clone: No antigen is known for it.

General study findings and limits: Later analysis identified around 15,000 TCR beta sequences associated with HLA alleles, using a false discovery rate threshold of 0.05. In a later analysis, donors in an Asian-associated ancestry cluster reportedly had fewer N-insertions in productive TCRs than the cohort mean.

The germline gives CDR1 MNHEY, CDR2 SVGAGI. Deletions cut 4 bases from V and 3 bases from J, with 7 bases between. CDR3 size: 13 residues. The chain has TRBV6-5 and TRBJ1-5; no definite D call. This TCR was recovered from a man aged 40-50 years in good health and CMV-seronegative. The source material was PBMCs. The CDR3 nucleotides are TGTGCCAGCAGTTTGGGCTACAATCAGCCCCAGCATTTT. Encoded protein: CASSLGYNQPQHF.